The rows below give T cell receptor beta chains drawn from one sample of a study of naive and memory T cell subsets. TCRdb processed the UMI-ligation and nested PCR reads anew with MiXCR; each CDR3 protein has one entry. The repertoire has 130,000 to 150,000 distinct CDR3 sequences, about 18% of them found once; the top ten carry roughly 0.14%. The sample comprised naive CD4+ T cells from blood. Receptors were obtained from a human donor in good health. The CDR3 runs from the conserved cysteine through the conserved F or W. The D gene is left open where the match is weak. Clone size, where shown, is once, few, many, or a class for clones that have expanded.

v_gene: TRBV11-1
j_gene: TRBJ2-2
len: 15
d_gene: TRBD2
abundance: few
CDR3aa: CASTSGLDNTGELFF
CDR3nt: TGTGCCAGCACTTCTGGACTAGACAACACCGGGGAGCTGTTTTTT

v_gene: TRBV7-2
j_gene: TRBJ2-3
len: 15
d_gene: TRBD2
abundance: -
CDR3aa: CASSFASGTKGTQYF
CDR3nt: TGTGCCAGCAGCTTTGCTAGCGGGACCAAGGGGACGCAGTATTTT

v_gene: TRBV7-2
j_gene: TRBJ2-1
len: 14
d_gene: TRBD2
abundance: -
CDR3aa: CASRASGSYNEQFF
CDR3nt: TGTGCCAGCAGAGCCAGCGGGAGCTATAATGAGCAGTTCTTC

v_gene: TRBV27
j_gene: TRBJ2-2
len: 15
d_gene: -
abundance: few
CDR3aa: CASSRGQGRGGELFF
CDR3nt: TGTGCCAGCAGCCGAGGGCAGGGCCGGGGTGGGGAGCTGTTTTTT

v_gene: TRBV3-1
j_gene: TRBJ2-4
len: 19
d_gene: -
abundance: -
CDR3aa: CASSQDSQGTPNVKNIQYF
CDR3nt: TGTGCCAGCAGCCAAGATTCCCAGGGGACTCCGAATGTCAAAAACATTCAGTACTTC

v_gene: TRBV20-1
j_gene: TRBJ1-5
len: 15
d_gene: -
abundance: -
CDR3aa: CSARGQFYSNQPQHF
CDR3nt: TGCAGTGCTAGAGGTCAGTTCTATAGCAATCAGCCCCAGCATTTT

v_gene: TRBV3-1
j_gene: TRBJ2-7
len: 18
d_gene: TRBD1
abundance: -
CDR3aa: CASSQAGQGYRSTYEQYF
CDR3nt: TGTGCCAGCAGCCAAGCCGGACAGGGATATAGATCAACCTACGAGCAGTACTTC

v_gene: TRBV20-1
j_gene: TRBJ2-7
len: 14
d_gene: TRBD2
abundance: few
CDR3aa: CSALLAGGRYEQYF
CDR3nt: TGCAGTGCTTTGCTAGCGGGAGGTCGGTACGAGCAGTACTTC

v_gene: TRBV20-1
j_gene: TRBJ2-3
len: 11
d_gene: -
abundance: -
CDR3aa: CSARGWDTQYF
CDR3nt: TGCAGTGCTAGAGGGTGGGATACGCAGTATTTT

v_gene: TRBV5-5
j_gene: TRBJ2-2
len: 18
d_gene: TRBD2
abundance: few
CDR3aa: CASSPGLAGAINTGELFF
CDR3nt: TGTGCCAGCAGCCCAGGACTAGCGGGAGCGATTAACACCGGGGAGCTGTTTTTT

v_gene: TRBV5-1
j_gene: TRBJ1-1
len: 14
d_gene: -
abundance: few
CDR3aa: CASSPRQTRTEAFF
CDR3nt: TGCGCCAGCAGCCCACGACAGACTAGGACTGAAGCTTTCTTT

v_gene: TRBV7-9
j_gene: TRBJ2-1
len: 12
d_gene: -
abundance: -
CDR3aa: CASSESRGEQFF
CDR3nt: TGTGCCAGCAGCGAGTCTAGGGGTGAGCAGTTCTTC

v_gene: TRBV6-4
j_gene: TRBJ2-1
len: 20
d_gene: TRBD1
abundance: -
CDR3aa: CASSECSRDRVLSSVNEQFF
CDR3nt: TGTGCCAGCAGCGAATGTTCCCGGGACAGGGTTCTCTCTAGCGTCAATGAGCAGTTCTTC

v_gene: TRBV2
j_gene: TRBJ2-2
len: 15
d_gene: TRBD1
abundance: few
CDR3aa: CASSADRANTGELFF
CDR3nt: TGTGCCAGCAGTGCTGACAGGGCGAACACCGGGGAGCTGTTTTTT

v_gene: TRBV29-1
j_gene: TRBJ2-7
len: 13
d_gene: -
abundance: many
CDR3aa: CSVVGRSAYEQYF
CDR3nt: TGCAGCGTTGTTGGGCGTAGCGCCTACGAGCAGTACTTC

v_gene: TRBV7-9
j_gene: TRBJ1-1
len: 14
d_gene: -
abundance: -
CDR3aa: CASSLARLNTEAFF
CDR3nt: TGTGCCAGCAGCTTAGCACGGTTGAACACTGAAGCTTTCTTT

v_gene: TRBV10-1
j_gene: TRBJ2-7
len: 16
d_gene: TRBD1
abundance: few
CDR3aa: CASSAGTAQGSYEQYF
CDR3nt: TGCGCCAGCAGTGCCGGGACAGCCCAGGGGTCCTACGAGCAGTACTTC

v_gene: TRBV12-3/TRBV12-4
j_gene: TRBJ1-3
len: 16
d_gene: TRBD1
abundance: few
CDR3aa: CASRRTGLVGGNTIYF
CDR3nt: TGTGCCAGTCGCCGGACAGGGCTCGTAGGGGGAAACACCATATATTTT

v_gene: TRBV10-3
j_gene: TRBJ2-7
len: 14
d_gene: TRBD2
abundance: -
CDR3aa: CAISVPSGAYEQYF
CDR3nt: TGTGCCATCAGTGTGCCTAGCGGTGCCTACGAGCAGTACTTC

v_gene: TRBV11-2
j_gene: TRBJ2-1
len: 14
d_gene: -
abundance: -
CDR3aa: CASQAGNTVNEQFF
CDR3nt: TGTGCCTCCCAGGCCGGAAACACGGTCAATGAGCAGTTCTTC

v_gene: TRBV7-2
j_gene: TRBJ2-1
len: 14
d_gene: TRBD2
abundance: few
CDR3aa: CASSLGGRAEEQFF
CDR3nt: TGTGCCAGCAGCTTAGGCGGGAGGGCGGAGGAGCAGTTCTTC

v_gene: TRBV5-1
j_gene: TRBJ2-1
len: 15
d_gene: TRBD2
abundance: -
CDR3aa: CASSLNGGDYNEQFF
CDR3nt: TGCGCCAGCAGCTTGAACGGGGGGGACTACAATGAGCAGTTCTTC

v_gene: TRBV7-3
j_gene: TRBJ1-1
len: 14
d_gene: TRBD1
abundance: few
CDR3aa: CASSLRGGETEAFF
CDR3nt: TGTGCCAGCAGCTTACGAGGGGGCGAAACTGAAGCTTTCTTT

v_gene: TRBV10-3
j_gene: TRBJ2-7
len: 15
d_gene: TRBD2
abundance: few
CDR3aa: CAISGLGGDGYEQYF
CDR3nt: TGTGCCATCAGCGGTTTGGGAGGGGATGGTTACGAGCAGTACTTC

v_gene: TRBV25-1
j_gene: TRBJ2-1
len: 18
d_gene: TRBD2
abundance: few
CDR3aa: CASRYTPDRGLAGAEQFF
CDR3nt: TGTGCCAGCAGGTATACTCCTGACAGGGGTCTAGCGGGAGCGGAACAGTTCTTC

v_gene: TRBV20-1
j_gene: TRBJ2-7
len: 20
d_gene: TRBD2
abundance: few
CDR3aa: CSARSSGRLAGGLSGYEQYF
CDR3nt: TGCAGTGCTAGATCATCAGGAAGGCTAGCGGGAGGGCTGAGCGGCTACGAGCAGTACTTC

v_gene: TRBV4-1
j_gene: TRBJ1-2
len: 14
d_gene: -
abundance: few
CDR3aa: CASSQLILNYGYTF
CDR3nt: TGCGCCAGCAGCCAACTGATCTTAAACTATGGCTACACCTTC

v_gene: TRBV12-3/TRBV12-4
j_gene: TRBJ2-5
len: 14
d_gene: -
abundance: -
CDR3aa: CASSQPAGQETQYF
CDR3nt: TGTGCCAGCAGTCAGCCCGCAGGTCAAGAGACCCAGTACTTC

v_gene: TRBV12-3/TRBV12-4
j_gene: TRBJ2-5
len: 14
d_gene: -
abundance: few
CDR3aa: CASSLRIYYETQYF
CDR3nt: TGTGCCAGCAGTTTAAGGATCTACTACGAGACCCAGTACTTC

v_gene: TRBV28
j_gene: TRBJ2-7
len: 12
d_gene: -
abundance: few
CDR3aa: CASTTLMGEQYF
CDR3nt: TGTGCCAGCACCACGCTGATGGGCGAGCAGTACTTC

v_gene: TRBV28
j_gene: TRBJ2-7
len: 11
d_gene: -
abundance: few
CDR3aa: CASSLVSEQYF
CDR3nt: TGTGCCAGCAGTTTAGTTTCCGAGCAGTACTTC

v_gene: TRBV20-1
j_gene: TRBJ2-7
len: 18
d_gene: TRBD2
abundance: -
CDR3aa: CSATLGLAETPLPYEQYF
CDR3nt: TGCAGTGCTACGCTTGGACTAGCGGAAACACCTCTTCCCTACGAGCAGTACTTC

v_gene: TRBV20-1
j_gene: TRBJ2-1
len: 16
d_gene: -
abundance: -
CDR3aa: CSARVQGGRSYNEQFF
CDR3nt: TGCAGTGCTAGAGTACAGGGCGGGCGCTCCTACAATGAGCAGTTCTTC

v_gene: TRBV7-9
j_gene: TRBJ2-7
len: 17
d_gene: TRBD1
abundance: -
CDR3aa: CASSLGQAGQGCREQYF
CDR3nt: TGTGCCAGCAGCTTAGGCCAGGCGGGACAGGGGTGCCGCGAGCAGTACTTC

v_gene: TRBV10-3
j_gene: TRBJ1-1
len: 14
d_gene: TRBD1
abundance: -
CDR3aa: CAIGAGQGFPEAFF
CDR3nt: TGTGCCATCGGGGCCGGACAGGGGTTTCCTGAAGCTTTCTTT

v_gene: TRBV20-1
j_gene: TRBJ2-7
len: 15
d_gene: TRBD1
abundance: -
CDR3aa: CSASGGTGNLDEQYF
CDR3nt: TGCAGTGCTAGCGGGGGGACAGGGAACCTTGACGAGCAGTACTTC

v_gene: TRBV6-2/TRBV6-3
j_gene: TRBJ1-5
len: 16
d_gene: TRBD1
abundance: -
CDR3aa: CASSLPWTGVNQPQHF
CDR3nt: TGTGCCAGCAGTCTACCCTGGACAGGGGTCAATCAGCCCCAGCATTTT

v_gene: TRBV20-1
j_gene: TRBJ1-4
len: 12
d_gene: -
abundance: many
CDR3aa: CSARGTEEKLFF
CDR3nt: TGCAGTGCTAGAGGGACAGAAGAAAAACTGTTTTTT

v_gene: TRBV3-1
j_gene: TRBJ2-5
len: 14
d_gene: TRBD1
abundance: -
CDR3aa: CASSPLDREVTQYF
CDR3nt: TGTGCCAGCAGCCCCCTGGACAGGGAAGTGACCCAGTACTTC

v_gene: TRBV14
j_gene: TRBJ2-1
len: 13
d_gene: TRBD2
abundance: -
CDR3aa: CASSQVWAGGQFF
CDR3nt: TGTGCCAGCAGCCAAGTGTGGGCGGGAGGTCAGTTCTTC

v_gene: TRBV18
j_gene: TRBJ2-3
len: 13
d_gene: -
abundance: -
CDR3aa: CASSRGTPDTQYF
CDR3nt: TGTGCCAGCTCACGGGGGACACCAGATACGCAGTATTTT

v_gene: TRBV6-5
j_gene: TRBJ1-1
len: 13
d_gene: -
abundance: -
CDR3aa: CASTQGSSTEAFF
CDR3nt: TGTGCCAGCACCCAAGGATCAAGCACTGAAGCTTTCTTT

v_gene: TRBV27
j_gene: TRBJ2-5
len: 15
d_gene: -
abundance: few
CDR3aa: CASSLGVGRGETQYF
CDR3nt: TGTGCCAGCAGTTTAGGAGTGGGGAGAGGCGAGACCCAGTACTTC

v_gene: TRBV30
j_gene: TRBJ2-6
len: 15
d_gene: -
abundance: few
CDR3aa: CAWLRDYSGANVLTF
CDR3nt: TGTGCCTGGTTAAGGGATTATTCTGGGGCCAACGTCCTGACTTTC

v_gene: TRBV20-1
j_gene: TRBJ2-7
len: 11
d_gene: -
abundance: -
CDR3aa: CSARRDHEQYF
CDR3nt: TGCAGTGCGCGTAGGGACCACGAGCAGTACTTC

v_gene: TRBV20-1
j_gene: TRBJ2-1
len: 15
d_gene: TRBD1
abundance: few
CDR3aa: CSAIPPGQGGDEQFF
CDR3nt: TGCAGTGCTATACCTCCGGGACAGGGGGGAGATGAGCAGTTCTTC

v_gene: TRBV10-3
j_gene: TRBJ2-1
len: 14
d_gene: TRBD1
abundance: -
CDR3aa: CAISESGQDNEQFF
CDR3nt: TGTGCCATCAGTGAGTCCGGACAGGACAATGAGCAGTTCTTC

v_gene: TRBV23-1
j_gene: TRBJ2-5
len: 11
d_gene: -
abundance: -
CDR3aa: CASSQPWTAPF
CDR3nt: TGCGCCAGCAGTCAACCATGGACAGCACCATTC

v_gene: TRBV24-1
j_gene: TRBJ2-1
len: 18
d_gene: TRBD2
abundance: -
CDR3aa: CATSDNPGSGSSYNEQFF
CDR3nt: TGTGCCACCAGTGATAATCCAGGTAGCGGGAGCTCCTACAATGAGCAGTTCTTC

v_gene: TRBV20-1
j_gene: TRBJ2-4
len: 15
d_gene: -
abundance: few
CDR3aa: CSASAGLLAKNIQYF
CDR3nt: TGCAGTGCTAGTGCAGGGTTGTTGGCCAAAAACATTCAGTACTTC

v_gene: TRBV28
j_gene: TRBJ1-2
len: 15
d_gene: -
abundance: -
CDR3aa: CASSPGDKNAYGYTF
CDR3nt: TGTGCCAGCAGTCCAGGGGACAAGAACGCCTATGGCTACACCTTC

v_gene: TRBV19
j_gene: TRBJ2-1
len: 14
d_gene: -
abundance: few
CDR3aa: CASSTSGHQNEQFF
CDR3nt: TGTGCCAGTAGTACCAGCGGACACCAGAATGAGCAGTTCTTC

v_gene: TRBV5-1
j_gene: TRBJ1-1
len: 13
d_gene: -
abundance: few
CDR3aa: CASSPQGNTEAFF
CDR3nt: TGCGCCAGCAGCCCTCAGGGGAACACTGAAGCTTTCTTT

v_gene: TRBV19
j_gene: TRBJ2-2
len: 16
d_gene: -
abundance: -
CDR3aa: CASSIWEALNTGELFF
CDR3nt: TGTGCCAGTAGTATTTGGGAGGCCTTGAACACCGGGGAGCTGTTTTTT

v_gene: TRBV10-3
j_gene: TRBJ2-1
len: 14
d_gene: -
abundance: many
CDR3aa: CAISDRGRNNEQFF
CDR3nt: TGTGCCATCAGTGATCGCGGCCGGAACAATGAGCAGTTCTTC

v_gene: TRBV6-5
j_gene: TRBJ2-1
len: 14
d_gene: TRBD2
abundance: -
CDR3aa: CASRLTSGSYEQFF
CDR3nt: TGTGCCAGCAGACTTACTAGCGGGAGCTATGAGCAGTTCTTC

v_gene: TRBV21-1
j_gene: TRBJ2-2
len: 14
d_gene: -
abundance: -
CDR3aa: CASSKERGAGELFF
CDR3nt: TGTGCCAGCAGCAAAGAGAGGGGTGCCGGGGAGCTGTTTTTT